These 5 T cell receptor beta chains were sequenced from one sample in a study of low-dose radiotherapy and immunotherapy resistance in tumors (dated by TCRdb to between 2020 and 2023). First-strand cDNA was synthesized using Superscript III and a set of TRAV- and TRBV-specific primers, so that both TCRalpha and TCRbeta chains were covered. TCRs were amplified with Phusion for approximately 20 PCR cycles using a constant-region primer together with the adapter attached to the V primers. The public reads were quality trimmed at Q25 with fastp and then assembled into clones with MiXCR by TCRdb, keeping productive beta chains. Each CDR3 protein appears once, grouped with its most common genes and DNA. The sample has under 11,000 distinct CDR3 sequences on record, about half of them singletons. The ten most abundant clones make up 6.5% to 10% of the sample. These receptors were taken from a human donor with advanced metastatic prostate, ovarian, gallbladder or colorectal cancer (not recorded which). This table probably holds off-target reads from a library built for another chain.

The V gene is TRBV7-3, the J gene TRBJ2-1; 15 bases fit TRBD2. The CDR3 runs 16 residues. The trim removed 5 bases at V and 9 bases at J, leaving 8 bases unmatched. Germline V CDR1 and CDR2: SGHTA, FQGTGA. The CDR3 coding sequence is TGTGCCAGCAGCCCCTCCGGACTAGCGGGGGGGGTTGAGCAGTTCTTC. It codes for CASSPSGLAGGVEQFF.

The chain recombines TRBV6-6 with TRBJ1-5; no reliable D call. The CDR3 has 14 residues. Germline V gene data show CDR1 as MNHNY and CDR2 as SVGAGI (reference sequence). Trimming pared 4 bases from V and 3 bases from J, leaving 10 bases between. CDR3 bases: TGTGCCAGCAGTTCCCAGAGTTACAATCAGCCCCAGCATTTT. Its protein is CASSSQSYNQPQHF.

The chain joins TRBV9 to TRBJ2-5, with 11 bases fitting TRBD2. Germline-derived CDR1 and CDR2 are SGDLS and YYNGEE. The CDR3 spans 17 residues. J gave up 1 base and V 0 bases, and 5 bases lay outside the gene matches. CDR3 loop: CASSVGASGGIQETQYF. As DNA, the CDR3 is TGTGCCAGCAGCGTAGGGGCTAGCGGGGGGATCCAAGAGACCCAGTACTTC.

The CDR3, as DNA: TGCAGCGCCCAACAGGGTCTTGGGGACACCGGGGAGCTGTTTTTT. This encodes CSAQQGLGDTGELFF. The gene calls are TRBV29-1 and TRBJ2-2, with a possible D match to TRBD1 (6 bases). CDR3 length: 15 amino acids. Germline V CDR1 and CDR2: SQVTM, ANQGSEA. Trimming took off 7 bases at V and 3 bases at J, with 18 bases between the two ends.

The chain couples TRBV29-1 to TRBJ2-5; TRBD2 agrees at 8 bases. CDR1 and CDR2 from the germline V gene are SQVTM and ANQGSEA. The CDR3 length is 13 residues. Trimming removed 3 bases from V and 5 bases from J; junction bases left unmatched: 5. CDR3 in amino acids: CSVERGAGETQYF. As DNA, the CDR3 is TGCAGCGTTGAGCGGGGGGCCGGGGAGACCCAGTACTTC. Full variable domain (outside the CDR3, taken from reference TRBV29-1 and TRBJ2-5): SAVISQKPSRDICQRGTSLTIQCQVDSQVTMMFWYRQQPGQSLTLIATANQGSEATYESGFVIDKFPISRPNLTFSTLTVSNMSPEDSSIYLCSVERGAGETQYFGPGTRLLVL.